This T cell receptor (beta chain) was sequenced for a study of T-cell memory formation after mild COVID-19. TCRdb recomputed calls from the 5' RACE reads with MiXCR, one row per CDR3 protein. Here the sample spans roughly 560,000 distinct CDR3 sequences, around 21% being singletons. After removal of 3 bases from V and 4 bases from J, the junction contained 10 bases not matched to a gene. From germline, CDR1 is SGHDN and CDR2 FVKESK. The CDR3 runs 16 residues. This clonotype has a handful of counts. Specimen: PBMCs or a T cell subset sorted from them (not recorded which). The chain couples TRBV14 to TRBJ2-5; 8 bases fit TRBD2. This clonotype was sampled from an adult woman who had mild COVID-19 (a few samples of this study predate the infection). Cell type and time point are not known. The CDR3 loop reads CASSQLRSGRTETQYF. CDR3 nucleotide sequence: TGTGCCAGCAGCCAGCTCCGGAGCGGGAGAACAGAGACCCAGTACTTC.